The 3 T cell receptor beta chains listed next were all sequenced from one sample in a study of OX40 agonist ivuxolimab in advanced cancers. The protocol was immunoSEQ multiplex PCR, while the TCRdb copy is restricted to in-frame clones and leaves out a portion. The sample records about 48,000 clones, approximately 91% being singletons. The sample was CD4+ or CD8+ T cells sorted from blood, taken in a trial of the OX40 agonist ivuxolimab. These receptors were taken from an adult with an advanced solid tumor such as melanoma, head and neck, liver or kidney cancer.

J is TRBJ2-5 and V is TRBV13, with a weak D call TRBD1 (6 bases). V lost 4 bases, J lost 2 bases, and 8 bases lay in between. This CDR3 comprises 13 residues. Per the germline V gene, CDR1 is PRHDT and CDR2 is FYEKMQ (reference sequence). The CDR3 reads CASSSDRQETQYF. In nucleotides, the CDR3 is TGTGCCAGCAGCTCGGACAGACAAGAGACCCAGTACTTC.

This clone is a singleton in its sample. The CDR3 DNA is TGTGCCACCTCTGGGGGATTTAATGAAAAACTGTTTTTT. Translated: CATSGGFNEKLFF. The chain has TRBV6-5 and TRBJ1-4; D is perhaps TRBD1 (5 bases). Trimming pared 10 bases from V and 4 bases from J, leaving 13 bases between. From germline, CDR1 is MNHEY and CDR2 SVGAGI. This CDR3 spans 13 amino acids.

CDR3 sequence reads: CASSLGLAGEQFF. The CDR3 coding sequence is TGTGCCAGCAGCTTGGGACTAGCGGGTGAGCAGTTCTTC. The J gene is TRBJ2-1, the V gene TRBV5-6; TRBD2 agrees at 10 bases. CDR1 SGHDT and CDR2 YYEEEE come from the germline V gene. The CDR3 is 13 amino acids. With 0 bases clipped from V and 9 bases from J, the junction kept 0 bases outside the gene matches.